This T cell receptor beta chain appears in the sequencing data of a study of blood T cell repertoires in COVID-19. Libraries were prepared by immunoSEQ multiplex PCR; TCRdb keeps only in-frame clonotypes and omits some of them. The sample has fewer than 250,000 clones, around four fifths seen once. Germline V CDR1 and CDR2: MNHEY, SVGAGI. CDR3 length: 13 amino acids. The V segment lost 5 bases and the J segment 5 bases; nucleotides outside the gene matches: 4. This chain joins TRBV6-5 and TRBJ2-3; 7 bases match TRBD1. Sequencing input: peripheral blood. The TCR originated in an older woman with active or convalescent COVID-19. The CDR3 DNA sequence: TGTGCCAGCAGTCGCACAGGGGTAGATACGCAGTATTTT. Its translation: CASSRTGVDTQYF.